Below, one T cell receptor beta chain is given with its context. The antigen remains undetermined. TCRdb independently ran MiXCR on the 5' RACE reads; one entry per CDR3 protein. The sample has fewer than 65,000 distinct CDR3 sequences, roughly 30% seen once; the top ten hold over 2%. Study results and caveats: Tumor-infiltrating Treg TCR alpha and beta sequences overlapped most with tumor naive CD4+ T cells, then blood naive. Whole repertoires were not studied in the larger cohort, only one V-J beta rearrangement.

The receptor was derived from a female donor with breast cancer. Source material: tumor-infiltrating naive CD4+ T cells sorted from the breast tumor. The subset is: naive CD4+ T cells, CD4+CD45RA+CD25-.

The chain's CDR3 is CASSTTSGAYEQYF. CDR3 coding DNA: TGCGCCAGCAGCACGACTAGCGGGGCCTACGAGCAGTACTTC. The J gene is TRBJ2-7, the V gene TRBV5-1; 11 bases match TRBD2. V was clipped by 4 bases and J by 2 bases; unmatched bases: 2. The CDR3 is 14 residues long. Germline values: CDR1 SGHRS, CDR2 YFSETQ. The full variable domain, with the rest looked up from reference TRBV5-1 and TRBJ2-7, is KAGVTQTPRYLIKTRGQQVTLSCSPISGHRSVSWYQQTPGQGLQFLFEYFSETQRNKGNFPGRFSGRQFSNSRSEMNVSTLELGDSALYLCASSTTSGAYEQYFGPGTRLTVT.